The clone carrying this T cell receptor (beta chain) came up many times. The source of the sample is a study of T cell repertoires in cytomegalovirus infection. Germline CDR1 SGHRS, CDR2 YFSETQ. The CDR3 sequence is 15 residues long. The V gene lost 1 base and the J gene lost 4 bases, with 14 bases spanning the gap. MiXCR was run by TCRdb on the reads, yielding one entry per CDR3 protein. The table lists 150,000 to 200,000 distinct CDR3 sequences, roughly a fifth of them singletons, with under 3.5% in the top ten. The sequencing sample was made of PBMCs. This receptor was obtained from a human donor in good health (CMV status not recorded). Some clones in this sample may be carry-over from other donors' samples. The chain recombines TRBV5-1 with TRBJ1-1; D remains ambiguous. CDR3: CASSLSGDESTEAFF. For the CDR3, the DNA is TGCGCCAGCAGCTTGTCGGGCGACGAGAGCACTGAAGCTTTCTTT.